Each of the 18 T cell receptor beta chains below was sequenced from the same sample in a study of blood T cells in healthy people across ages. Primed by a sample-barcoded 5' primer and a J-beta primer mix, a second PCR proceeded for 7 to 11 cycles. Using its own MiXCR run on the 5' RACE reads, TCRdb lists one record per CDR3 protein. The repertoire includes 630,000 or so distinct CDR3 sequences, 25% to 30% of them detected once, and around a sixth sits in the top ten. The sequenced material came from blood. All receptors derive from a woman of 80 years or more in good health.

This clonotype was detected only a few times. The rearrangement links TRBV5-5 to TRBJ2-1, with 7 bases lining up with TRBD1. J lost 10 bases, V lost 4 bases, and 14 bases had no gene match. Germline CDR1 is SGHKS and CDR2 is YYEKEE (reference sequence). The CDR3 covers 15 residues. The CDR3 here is CASSPPGQITYEQFF. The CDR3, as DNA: TGTGCCAGCAGCCCCCCGGGACAGATCACCTACGAGCAGTTCTTC.

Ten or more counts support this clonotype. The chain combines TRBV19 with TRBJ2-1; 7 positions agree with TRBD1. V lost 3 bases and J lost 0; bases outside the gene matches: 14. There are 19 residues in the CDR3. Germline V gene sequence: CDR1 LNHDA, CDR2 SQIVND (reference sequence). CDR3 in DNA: TGTGCCAGTAGTATTCTTAGAGGGGGCGGACGGAGCTCCTACAATGAGCAGTTCTTC. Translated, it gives CASSILRGGGRSSYNEQFF. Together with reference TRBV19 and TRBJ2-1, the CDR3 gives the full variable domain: DGGITQSPKYLFRKEGQNVTLSCEQNLNHDAMYWYRQDPGQGLRLIYYSQIVNDFQKGDIAEGYSVSREKKESFPLTVTSAQKNPTAFYLCASSILRGGGRSSYNEQFFGPGTRLTVL.

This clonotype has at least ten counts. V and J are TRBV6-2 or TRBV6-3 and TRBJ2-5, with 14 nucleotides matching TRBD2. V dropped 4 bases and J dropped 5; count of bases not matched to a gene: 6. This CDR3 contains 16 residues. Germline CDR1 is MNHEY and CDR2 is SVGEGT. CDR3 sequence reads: CASSFRLAGGMETQYF. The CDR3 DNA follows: TGTGCCAGCAGTTTCCGACTAGCGGGGGGGATGGAGACCCAGTACTTC.

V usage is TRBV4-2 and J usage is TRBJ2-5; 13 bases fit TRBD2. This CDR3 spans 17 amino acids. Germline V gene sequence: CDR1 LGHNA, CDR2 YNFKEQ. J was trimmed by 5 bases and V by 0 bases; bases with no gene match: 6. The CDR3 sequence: CASSQDWTSGGRETQYF. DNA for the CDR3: TGTGCCAGCAGCCAAGATTGGACTAGCGGGGGTCGGGAGACCCAGTACTTC.

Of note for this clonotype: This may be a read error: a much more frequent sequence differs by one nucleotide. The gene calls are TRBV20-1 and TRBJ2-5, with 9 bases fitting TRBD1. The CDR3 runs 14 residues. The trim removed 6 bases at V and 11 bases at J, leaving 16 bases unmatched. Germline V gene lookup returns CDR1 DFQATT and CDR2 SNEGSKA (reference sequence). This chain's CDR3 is CSADGQGSRDEQYF. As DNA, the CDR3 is TGCAGTGCCGATGGACAGGGGAGTCGGGATGAGCAGTACTTC.

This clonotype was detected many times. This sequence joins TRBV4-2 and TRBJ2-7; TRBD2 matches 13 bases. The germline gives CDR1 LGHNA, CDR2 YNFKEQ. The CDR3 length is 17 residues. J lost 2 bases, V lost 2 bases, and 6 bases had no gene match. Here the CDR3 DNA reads TGTGCCAGCAGCCAAACTACGGGACTAGCGGGGACCTACGAGCAGTACTTC. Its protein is CASSQTTGLAGTYEQYF.

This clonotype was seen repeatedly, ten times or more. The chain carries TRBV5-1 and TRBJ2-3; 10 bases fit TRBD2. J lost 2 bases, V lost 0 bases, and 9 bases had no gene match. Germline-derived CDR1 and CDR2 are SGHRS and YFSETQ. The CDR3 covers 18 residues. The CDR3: CASSLGPASGGNTDTQYF. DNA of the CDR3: TGCGCCAGCAGCTTGGGCCCCGCTAGCGGGGGAAACACAGATACGCAGTATTTT.

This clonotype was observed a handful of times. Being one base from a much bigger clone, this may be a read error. CDR3 in amino acids: CASSLPEIAFSREQYF. CDR3 DNA: TGTGCCAGCAGCTTACCCGAGATAGCTTTTTCTCGCGAGCAGTACTTC. The chain is built from TRBV7-6 and TRBJ2-5; no definite D call. With the DNA end fitting TRBJ2-7 better, the J assignment may be wrong. CDR3 size: 16 residues. CDR1 and CDR2 from the germline V gene are SGHVS and FNYEAQ.

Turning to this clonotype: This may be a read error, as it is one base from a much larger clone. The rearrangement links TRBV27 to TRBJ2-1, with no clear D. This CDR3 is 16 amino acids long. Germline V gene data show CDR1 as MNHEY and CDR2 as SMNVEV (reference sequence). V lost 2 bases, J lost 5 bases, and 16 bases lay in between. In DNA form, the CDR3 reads TGTGCCAGCAGTTTAGTAGGTACCTCTACAAACAATGAGCAGTTCTTC. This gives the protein CASSLVGTSTNNEQFF.

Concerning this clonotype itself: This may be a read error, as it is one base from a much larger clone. The CDR3 loop is CASSYRADAYNEQYF. In nucleotides, the CDR3 is TGTGCCAGCAGTTATCGTGCGGACGCCTACAATGAGCAGTACTTC. The chain combines TRBV2 with TRBJ2-7; D is undetermined. Germline-derived CDR1 and CDR2 are SNHLY and FYNNEI. The CDR3 totals 15 residues. V dropped 5 bases and J dropped 7 bases, with 21 bases sitting between them. Supplemented by reference TRBV2 and TRBJ2-7, the full variable domain reads EPEVTQTPSHQVTQMGQEVILRCVPISNHLYFYWYRQILGQKVEFLVSFYNNEISEKSEIFDDQFSVERPDGSNFTLKIRSTKLEDSAMYFCASSYRADAYNEQYFGPGTRLTVT.

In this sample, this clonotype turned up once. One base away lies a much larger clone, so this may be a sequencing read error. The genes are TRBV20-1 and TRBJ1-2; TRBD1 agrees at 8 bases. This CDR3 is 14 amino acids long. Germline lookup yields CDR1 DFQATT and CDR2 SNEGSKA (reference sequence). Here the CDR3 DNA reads TGCAGTACTAGAGAGACAGGGGCTTCGAATGGCTACACCTTC. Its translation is CSTRETGASNGYTF.

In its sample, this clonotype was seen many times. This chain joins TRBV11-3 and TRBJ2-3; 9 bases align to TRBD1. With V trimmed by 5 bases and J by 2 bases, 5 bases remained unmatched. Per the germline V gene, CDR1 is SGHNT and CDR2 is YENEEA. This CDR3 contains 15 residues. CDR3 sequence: CASSPGTGFTDTQYF. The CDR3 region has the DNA TGTGCCAGCAGCCCCGGGACAGGGTTCACAGATACGCAGTATTTT.

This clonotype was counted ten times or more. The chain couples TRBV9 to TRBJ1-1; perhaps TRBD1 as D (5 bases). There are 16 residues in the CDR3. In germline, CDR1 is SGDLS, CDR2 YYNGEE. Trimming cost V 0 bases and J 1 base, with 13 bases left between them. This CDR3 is CASSVGGDRGNTEAFF. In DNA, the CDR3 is TGTGCCAGCAGCGTAGGAGGGGACCGGGGGAACACTGAAGCTTTCTTT.

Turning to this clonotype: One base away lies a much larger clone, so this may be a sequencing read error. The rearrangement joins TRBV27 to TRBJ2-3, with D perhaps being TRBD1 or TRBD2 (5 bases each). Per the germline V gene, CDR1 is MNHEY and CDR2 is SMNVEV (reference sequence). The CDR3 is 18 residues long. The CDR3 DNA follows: TGTGCCAACAGTCCGGGGATGGGGCGGAGCACTAGCACAGATACGCAGTATTTT. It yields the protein CANSPGMGRSTSTDTQYF.

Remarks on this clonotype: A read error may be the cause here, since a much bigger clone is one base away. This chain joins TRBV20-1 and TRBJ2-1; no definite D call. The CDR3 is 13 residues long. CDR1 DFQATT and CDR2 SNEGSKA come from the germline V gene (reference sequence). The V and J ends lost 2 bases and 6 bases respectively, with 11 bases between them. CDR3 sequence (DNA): TGCAGTGCTAGAAGGGATAGTTGCAATGAGCAGTTCTTC. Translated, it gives CSARRDSCNEQFF.

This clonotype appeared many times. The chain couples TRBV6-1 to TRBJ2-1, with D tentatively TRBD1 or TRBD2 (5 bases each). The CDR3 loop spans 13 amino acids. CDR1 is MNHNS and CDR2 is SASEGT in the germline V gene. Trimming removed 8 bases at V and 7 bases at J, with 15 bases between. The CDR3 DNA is TGTGCCAGCCGAAAGGGGAGTTGGAATGAGCAGTTCTTC. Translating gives CASRKGSWNEQFF.

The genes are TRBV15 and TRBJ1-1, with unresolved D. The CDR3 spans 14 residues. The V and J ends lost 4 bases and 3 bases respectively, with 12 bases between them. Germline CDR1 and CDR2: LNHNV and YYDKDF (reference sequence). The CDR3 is CATSIQWWDTEAFF. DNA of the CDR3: TGTGCCACCAGCATTCAATGGTGGGACACTGAAGCTTTCTTT.

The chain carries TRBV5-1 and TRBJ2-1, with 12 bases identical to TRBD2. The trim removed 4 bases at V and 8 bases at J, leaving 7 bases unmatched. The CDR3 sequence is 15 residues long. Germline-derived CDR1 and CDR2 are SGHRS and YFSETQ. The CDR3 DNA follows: TGCGCCAGCAGCGAACCTGGACTAGCGGGATATGAGCAGTTCTTC. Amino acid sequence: CASSEPGLAGYEQFF.